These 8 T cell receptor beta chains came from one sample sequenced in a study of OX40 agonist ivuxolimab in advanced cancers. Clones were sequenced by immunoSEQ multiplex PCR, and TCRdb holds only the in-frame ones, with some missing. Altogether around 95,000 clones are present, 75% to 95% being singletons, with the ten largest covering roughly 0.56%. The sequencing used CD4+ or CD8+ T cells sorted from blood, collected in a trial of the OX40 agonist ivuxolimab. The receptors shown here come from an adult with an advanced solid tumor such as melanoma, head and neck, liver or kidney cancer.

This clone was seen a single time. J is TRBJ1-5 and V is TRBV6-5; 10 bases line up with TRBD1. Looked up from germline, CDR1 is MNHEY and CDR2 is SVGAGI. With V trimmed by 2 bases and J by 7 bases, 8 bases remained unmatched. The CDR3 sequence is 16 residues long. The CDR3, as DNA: TGTGCCAGCAGTTACGCGGACAGGGGGGTAAGGCAGCCCCAGCATTTT. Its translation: CASSYADRGVRQPQHF.

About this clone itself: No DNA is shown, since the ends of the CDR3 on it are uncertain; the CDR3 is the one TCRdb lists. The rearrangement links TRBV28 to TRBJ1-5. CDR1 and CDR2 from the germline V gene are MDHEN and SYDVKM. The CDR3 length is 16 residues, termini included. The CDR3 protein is CASSSSGIGSNQPQHF.

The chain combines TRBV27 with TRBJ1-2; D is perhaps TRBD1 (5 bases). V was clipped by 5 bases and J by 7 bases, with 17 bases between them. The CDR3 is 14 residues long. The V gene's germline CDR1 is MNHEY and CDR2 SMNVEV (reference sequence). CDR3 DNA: TGTGCCAGCAGTGCTTTTGTCCAGGGCGGTGGCTACACCTTC. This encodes CASSAFVQGGGYTF.

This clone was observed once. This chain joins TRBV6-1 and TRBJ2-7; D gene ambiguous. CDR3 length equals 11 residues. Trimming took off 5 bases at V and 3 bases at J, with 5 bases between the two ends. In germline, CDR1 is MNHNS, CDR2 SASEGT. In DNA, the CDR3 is TGTGCCAGCAGTAAGGGCTACGAGCAGTACTTC. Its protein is CASSKGYEQYF.

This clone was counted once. CDR3 amino acids: CASSVSPSGGEQYF. CDR3 coding DNA: TGTGCCAGCAGCGTAAGTCCTAGCGGTGGCGAGCAGTACTTC. The chain couples TRBV9 to TRBJ2-7; 7 nucleotides match TRBD2. The junction had 7 bases not matched to a gene; V was cut back by 1 base and J by 6 bases. The CDR3 spans 14 residues. The germline V gene encodes CDR1 SGDLS and CDR2 YYNGEE.

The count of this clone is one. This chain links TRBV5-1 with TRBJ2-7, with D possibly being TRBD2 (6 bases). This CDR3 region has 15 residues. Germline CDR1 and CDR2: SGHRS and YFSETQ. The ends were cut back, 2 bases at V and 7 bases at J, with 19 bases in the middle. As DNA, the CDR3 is TGCGCCAGCAGCTTCGACGCAGGGAGGCTCGGAGAGCAGTACTTC. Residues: CASSFDAGRLGEQYF. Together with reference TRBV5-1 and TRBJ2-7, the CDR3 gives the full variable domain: KAGVTQTPRYLIKTRGQQVTLSCSPISGHRSVSWYQQTPGQGLQFLFEYFSETQRNKGNFPGRFSGRQFSNSRSEMNVSTLELGDSALYLCASSFDAGRLGEQYFGPGTRLTVT.

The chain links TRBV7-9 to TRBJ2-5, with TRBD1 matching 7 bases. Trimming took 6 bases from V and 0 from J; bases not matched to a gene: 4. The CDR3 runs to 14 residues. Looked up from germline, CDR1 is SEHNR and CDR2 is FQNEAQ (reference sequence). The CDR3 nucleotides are TGTGCCAGCAGGAAGGGGGCAGACCAAGAGACCCAGTACTTC. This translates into CASRKGADQETQYF.

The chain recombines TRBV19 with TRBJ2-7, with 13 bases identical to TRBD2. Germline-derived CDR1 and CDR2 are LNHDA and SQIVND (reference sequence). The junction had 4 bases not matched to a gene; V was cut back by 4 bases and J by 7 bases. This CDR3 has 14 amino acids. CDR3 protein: CASSKGGLAGEQYF. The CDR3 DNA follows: TGTGCCAGTAGTAAGGGGGGACTAGCGGGAGAGCAGTACTTC.